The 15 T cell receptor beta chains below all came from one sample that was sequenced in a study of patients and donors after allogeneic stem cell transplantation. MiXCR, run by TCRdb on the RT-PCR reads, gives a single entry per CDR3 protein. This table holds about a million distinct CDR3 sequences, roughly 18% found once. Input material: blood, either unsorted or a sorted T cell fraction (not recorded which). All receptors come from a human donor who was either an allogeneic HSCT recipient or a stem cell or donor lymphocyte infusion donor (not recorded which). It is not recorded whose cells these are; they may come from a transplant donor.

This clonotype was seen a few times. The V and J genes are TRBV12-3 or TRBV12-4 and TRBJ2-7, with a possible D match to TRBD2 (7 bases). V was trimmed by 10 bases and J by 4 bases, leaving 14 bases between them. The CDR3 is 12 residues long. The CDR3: CATRRGAYEQYF. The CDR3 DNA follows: TGTGCCACCCGACGGGGGGCGTACGAGCAGTACTTC.

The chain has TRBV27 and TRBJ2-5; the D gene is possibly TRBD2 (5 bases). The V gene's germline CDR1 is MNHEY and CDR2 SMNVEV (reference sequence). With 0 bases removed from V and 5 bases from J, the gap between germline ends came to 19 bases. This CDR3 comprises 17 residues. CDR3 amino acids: CASSLSDGTGGGETQYF. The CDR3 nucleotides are TGTGCCAGCAGTTTATCAGATGGTACCGGAGGCGGGGAGACCCAGTACTTC.

The CDR3 sequence: CASRKEFSGNTIYF. CDR3 in DNA: TGTGCCAGCAGAAAAGAGTTCTCTGGAAACACCATATATTTT. The chain carries TRBV2 and TRBJ1-3; the D is unclear. Germline V CDR1 and CDR2: SNHLY, FYNNEI. The V and J ends lost 6 bases and 0 bases respectively, with 9 bases between them. CDR3 length: 14 residues.

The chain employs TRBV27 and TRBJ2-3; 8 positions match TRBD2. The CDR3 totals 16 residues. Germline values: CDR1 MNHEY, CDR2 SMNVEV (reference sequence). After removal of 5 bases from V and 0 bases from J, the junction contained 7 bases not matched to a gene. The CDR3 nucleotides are TGTGCCAGCAGTCTACTAGCGGCTATTAGCACAGATACGCAGTATTTT. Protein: CASSLLAAISTDTQYF.

The CDR3 sequence is CASRATVRGTNQPQHF. The CDR3, as DNA: TGTGCCAGTAGAGCTACCGTCCGGGGGACCAATCAGCCCCAGCATTTT. J is TRBJ1-5 and V is TRBV19; a weak D match, TRBD1 (5 bases). There are 16 residues in the CDR3. V lost 6 bases, J lost 3 bases, and 18 bases lay in between. Germline CDR1 reads LNHDA; CDR2 reads SQIVND (reference sequence).

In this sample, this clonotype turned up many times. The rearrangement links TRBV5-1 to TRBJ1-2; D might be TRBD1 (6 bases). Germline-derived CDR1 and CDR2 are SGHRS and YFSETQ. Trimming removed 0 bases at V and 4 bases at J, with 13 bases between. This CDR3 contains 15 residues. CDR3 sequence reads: CASSLGDTSPYGYTF. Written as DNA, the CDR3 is TGCGCCAGCAGCTTGGGGGACACCTCCCCCTATGGCTACACCTTC.

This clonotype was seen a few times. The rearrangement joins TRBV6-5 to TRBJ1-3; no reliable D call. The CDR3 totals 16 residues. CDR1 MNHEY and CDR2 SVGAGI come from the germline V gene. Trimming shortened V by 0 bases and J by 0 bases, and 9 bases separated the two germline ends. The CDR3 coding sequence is TGTGCCAGCAGTTACTCGAGTAGGTTCTCTGGAAACACCATATATTTT. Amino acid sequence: CASSYSSRFSGNTIYF.

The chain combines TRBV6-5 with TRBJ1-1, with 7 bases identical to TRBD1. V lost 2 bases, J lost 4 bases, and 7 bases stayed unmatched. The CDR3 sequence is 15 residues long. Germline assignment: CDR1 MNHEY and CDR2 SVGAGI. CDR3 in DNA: TGTGCCAGCAGTTACGACAGGGTGGGGTTCACTGAAGCTTTCTTT. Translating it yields CASSYDRVGFTEAFF.

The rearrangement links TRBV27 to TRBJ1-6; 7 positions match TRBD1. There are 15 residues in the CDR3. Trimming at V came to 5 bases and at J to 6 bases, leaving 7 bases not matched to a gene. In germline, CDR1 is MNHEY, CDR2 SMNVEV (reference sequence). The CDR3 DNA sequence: TGTGCCAGCAGTGGACAGGCGATACTTAATTCACCCCTCCACTTT. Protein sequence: CASSGQAILNSPLHF.

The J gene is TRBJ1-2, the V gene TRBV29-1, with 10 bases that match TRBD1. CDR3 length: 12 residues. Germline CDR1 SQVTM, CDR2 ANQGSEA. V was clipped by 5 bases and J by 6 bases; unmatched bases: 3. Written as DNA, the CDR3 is TGCAGCGTTCCGGACAGGGGGAATGGCTACACCTTC. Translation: CSVPDRGNGYTF.

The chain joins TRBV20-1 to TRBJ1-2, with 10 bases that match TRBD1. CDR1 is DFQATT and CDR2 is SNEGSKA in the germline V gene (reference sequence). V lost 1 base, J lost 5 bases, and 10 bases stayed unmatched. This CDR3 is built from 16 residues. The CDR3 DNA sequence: TGCAGTGCTAGAGCTCCGGGACAGGGGACCCCGTATGGCTACACCTTC. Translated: CSARAPGQGTPYGYTF.

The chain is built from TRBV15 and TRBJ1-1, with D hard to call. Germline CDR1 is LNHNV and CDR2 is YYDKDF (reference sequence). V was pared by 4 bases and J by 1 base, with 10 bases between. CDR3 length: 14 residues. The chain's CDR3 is CATSTVRKNTEAFF. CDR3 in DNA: TGTGCCACCAGCACAGTCCGAAAGAACACTGAAGCTTTCTTT.

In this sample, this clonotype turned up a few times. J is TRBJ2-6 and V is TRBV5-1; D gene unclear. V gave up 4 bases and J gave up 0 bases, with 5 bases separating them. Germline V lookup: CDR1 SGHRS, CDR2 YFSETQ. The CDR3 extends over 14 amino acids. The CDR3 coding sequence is TGCGCCAGCAGCCAGACCTCTGGGGCCAACGTCCTGACTTTC. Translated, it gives CASSQTSGANVLTF.

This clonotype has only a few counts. CDR3 region: CSALEGGVNTEAFF. In nucleotides, the CDR3 is TGCAGTGCCCTCGAGGGGGGGGTGAACACTGAAGCTTTCTTT. The rearrangement uses TRBV20-1 and TRBJ1-1; possibly TRBD1 for D (6 bases). Germline V gene data show CDR1 as DFQATT and CDR2 as SNEGSKA (reference sequence). The CDR3 extends over 14 amino acids. V lost 6 bases to trimming and J lost 0 bases, with 14 bases between them.

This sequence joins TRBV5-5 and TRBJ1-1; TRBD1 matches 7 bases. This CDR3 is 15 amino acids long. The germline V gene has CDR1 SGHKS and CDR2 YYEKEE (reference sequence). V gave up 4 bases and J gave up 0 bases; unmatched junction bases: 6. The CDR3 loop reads CASSMTGLMNTEAFF. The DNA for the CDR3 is TGTGCCAGCAGCATGACAGGGCTCATGAACACTGAAGCTTTCTTT. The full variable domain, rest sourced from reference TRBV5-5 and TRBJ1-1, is DAGVTQSPTHLIKTRGQQVTLRCSPISGHKSVSWYQQVLGQGPQFIFQYYEKEERGRGNFPDRFSARQFPNYSSELNVNALLLGDSALYLCASSMTGLMNTEAFFGQGTRLTVV.